This entry describes one TCR beta chain. The CDR3 contains 13 residues. V lost 2 bases and J 11 bases, leaving 18 bases between the germline ends. Germline values: CDR1 SQVTM, CDR2 ANQGSEA. The second PCR ran roughly 7 to 12 cycles with a sample-barcoded 5' primer and J-beta primers. TCRdb redid the calling of the 5' RACE reads with MiXCR, one entry per CDR3 protein. This sample carries 1.2 million to 1.5 million distinct CDR3 sequences, around 55% of them seen once, and the ten largest clones take about 6.3%. These data come from a study of blood T cells in healthy people across ages. As for the study in general: Template switching picked up about one barcoded beta molecule for each two T cells.

The V and J genes are TRBV29-1 and TRBJ2-5; D is unresolved. This sequence was found in a man younger than 30 in good health. The sequenced sample was blood. In DNA, the CDR3 is TGCAGCGTTGAACCGACAAACTACAATGAGCAGTACTTC. This gives the protein CSVEPTNYNEQYF.